What follows is one T cell receptor beta chain and its context. What it binds is unknown. The method was immunoSEQ multiplex PCR; TCRdb's version includes in-frame clones alone and lacks a portion of them. The sample yields around 49,000 clones, approximately 78% seen once. Time point defined: week 5, during vaccination. All doses held 300 ug of mutant IDH1 20-mer peptide, with topical imiquimod. This sample is part of a study of a mutant IDH1 vaccine in newly diagnosed glioma. Germline CDR1 and CDR2: SGDLS and YYNGEE. The CDR3 covers 17 residues. Trimming took 3 bases from V and 2 from J; bases not matched to a gene: 11.

This chain joins TRBV9 and TRBJ1-3; TRBD1 matches 7 bases. The source material was PBMCs, sampled from a glioma patient whose treatment included an IDH1 peptide vaccine. The TCR was taken from a man aged 50-59 years with glioma. The DNA of the CDR3 is TGTGCCAGCAGCGCATACGGCCAGGGGGGAGCTGGAAACACCATATATTTT. Protein product: CASSAYGQGGAGNTIYF.